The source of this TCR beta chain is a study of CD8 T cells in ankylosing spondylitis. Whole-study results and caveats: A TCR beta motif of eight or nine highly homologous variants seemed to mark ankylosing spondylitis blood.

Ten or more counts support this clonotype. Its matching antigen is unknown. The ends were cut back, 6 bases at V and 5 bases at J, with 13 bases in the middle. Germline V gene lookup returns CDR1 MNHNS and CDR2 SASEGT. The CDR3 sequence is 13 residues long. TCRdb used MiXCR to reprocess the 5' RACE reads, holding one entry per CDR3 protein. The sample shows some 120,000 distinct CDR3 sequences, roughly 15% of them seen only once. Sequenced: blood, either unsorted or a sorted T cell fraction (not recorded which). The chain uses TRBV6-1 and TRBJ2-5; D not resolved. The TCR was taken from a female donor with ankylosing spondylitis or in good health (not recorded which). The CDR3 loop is CASSEPLWETQYF. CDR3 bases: TGTGCCAGCAGCGAACCTCTGTGGGAGACCCAGTACTTC.